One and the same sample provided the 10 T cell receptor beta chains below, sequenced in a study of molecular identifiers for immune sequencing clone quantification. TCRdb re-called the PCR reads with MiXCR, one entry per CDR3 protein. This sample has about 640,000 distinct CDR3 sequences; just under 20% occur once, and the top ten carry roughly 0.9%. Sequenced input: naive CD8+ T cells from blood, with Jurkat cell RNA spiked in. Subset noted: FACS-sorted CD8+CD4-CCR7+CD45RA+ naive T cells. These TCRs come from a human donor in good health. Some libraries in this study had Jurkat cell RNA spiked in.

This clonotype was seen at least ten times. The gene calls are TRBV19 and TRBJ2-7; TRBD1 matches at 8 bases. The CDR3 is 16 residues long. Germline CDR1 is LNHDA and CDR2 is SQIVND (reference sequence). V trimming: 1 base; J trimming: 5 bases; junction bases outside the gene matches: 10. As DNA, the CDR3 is TGTGCCAGTAGTATAGCCATCGGGCAGGGGGCAAACGAGCAGTACTTC. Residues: CASSIAIGQGANEQYF.

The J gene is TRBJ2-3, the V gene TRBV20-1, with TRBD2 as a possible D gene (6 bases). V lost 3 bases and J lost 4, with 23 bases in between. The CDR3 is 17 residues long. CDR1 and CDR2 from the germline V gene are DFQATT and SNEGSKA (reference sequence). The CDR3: CSARALLATGDADTQYF. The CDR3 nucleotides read TGCAGTGCTAGGGCCCTCCTTGCGACGGGGGACGCAGATACGCAGTATTTT.

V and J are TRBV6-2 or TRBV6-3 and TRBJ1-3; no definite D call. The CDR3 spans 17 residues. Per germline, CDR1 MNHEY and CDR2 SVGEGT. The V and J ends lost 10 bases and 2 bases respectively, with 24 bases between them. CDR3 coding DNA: TGTGCCATCAACCGTGAGGGCCTATCTCAACCTGGAAACACCATATATTTT. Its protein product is CAINREGLSQPGNTIYF.

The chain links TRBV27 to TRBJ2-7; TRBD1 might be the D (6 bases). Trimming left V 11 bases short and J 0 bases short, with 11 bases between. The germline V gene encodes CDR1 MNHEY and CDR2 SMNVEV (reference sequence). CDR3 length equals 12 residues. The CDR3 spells CASGVSSYEQYF. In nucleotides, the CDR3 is TGTGCCTCAGGGGTTAGCTCCTACGAGCAGTACTTC.

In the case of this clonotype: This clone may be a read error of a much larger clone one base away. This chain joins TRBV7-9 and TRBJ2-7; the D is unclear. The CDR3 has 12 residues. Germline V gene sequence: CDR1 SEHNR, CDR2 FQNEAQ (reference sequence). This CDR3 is CVSSFFGYEQYF. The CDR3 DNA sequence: TGTGTCAGCAGCTTTTTCGGCTACGAGCAGTACTTC.

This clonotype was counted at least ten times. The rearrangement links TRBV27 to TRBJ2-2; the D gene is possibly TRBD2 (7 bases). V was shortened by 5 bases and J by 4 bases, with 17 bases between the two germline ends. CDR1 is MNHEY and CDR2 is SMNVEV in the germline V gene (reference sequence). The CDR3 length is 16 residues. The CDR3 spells CASSPWPGEGTGELFF. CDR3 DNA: TGTGCCAGCAGTCCCTGGCCAGGGGAGGGCACCGGGGAGCTGTTTTTT.

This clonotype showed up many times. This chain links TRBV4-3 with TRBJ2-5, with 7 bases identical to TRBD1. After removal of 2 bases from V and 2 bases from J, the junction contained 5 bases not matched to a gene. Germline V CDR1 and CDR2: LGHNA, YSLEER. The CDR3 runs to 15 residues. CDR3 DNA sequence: TGCGCCAGCAGCCAATACCGGGACAGACAAGAGACCCAGTACTTC. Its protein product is CASSQYRDRQETQYF.

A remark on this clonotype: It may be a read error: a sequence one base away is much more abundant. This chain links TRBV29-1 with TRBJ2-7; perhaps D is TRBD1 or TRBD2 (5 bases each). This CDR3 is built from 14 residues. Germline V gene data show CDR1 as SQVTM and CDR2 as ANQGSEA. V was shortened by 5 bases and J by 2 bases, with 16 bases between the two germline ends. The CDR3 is CSVKNRGPPYEQYF. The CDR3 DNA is TGCAGCGTTAAGAATCGGGGACCCCCCTACGAGCAGTACTTC.

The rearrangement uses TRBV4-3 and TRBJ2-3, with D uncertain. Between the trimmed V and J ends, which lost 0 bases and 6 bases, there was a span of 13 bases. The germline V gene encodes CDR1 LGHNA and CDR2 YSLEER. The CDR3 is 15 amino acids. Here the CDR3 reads CASSQDVYGEDTQYF. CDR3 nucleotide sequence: TGCGCCAGCAGCCAAGATGTCTACGGTGAGGATACGCAGTATTTT.

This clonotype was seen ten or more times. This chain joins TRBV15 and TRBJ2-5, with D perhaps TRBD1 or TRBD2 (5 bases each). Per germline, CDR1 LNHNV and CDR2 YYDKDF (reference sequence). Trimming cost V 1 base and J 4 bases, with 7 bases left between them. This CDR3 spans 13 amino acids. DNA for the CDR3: TGTGCCACCAGCAGAGCGGGACGAGAGACCCAGTACTTC. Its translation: CATSRAGRETQYF.